These T cell receptor beta chains were read from a single sample in a study of Graves' ophthalmopathy and Graves' hyperthyroidism. TCRdb passed the multiplex PCR reads through MiXCR, listing each CDR3 protein once. The sample includes roughly 500,000 distinct CDR3 sequences, roughly an eighth of them seen just once. The sequenced material came from blood. These receptor sequences come from a woman in her twenties or thirties with Graves' ophthalmopathy. The conserved cysteine and the conserved F or W are not part of the CDR3 here. D genes are given only for firm matches. Some rows have no size entry. The others give once, few or many, or a class for an expanded clone.

V,size,D,J,CDR3
TRBV24-1,many,NA,TRBJ2-2,ATRSAGNQGGELF
TRBV19,many,TRBD2,TRBJ2-2,ASSIVGLGNTGELF
TRBV18,NA,NA,TRBJ1-3,ASSLSANSGNTIY
TRBV12-3/TRBV12-4,NA,TRBD2,TRBJ2-2,ASSLVAGVLMTGELF
TRBV7-6,NA,NA,TRBJ2-2,ASSLPGIPGELF
TRBV6-1,many,NA,TRBJ1-6,ASSKSGSLYNSPLH
TRBV7-2,many,TRBD1,TRBJ1-1,ASSLRPGQGNTEAF
TRBV5-1,few,NA,TRBJ1-1,ASSPISKGNTEAF
TRBV12-3/TRBV12-4,few,NA,TRBJ1-1,ASTPGLANTEAF
TRBV30,many,NA,TRBJ1-5,AWSPDGNQPQH
TRBV20-1,many,NA,TRBJ2-7,SAAMSYYEQY
TRBV13,many,TRBD2,TRBJ2-7,ASSPWGSGGSYEQY
TRBV27,NA,TRBD2,TRBJ2-5,ASSLLGLAGAQETQY
TRBV6-1,many,TRBD1,TRBJ2-5,ASSVETGGGLKTQY
TRBV6-2/TRBV6-3,many,NA,TRBJ1-5,ASMERDQPQH
TRBV27,many,NA,TRBJ1-5,ASSDGPVGPQH
TRBV6-5,many,TRBD2,TRBJ2-7,ASSYLTSGSEYEQY
TRBV7-2,many,NA,TRBJ2-7,ASSLGPGPYEQY
TRBV11-3,NA,TRBD2,TRBJ2-7,ASSLGGLTSGTTTWSYEQY
TRBV28,NA,TRBD1,TRBJ1-6,ASSPPGTAPYNSPLH
TRBV5-1,many,NA,TRBJ2-7,ASAQGQWYEQY
TRBV20-1,NA,TRBD2,TRBJ2-7,SARSSSGSSYEQY
TRBV5-1,NA,NA,TRBJ1-1,ASSAGSNTEAF
TRBV27,many,TRBD2,TRBJ2-7,ASRRSGGYYEQY
TRBV5-1,NA,TRBD1,TRBJ2-5,ASSWTPDRGGETQD
TRBV13,many,NA,TRBJ2-5,ASSFEGTPQETQY
TRBV20-1,NA,NA,TRBJ2-7,SARDWERSDYEQY
TRBV6-1,NA,NA,TRBJ1-5,ASSEMGGTSNQPQH
TRBV4-1,few,TRBD1,TRBJ1-2,ASSQVFWDSYGYT
TRBV5-1,NA,TRBD1,TRBJ2-7,ASSGNRDRGRSVAYEQY
TRBV7-9,many,TRBD2,TRBJ2-5,ASSLKASGGQETQY
TRBV20-1,NA,NA,TRBJ1-5,SARVLGHLSNQPQH
TRBV11-2,NA,NA,TRBJ2-5,ASSETRVSETGY
TRBV29-1,NA,NA,TRBJ1-1,SVERDAITEAF
TRBV24-1,many,TRBD2,TRBJ2-7,ATSDSGRAGEQY
TRBV30,NA,TRBD1,TRBJ1-1,AWSQRDSTEAF
TRBV5-4,many,NA,TRBJ2-6,ASSLYEKGDTYSGANVLT
TRBV12-3/TRBV12-4,many,NA,TRBJ1-1,ASSFLRNTEAF
TRBV5-1,many,NA,TRBJ1-1,ASSFSQGVNTEAF
TRBV3-1,NA,NA,TRBJ1-5,ASSQEFRARPQH
TRBV6-1,many,TRBD1,TRBJ1-2,ASSDGTGGSHGYT
TRBV6-1,many,NA,TRBJ2-7,ASSRSGAFYEQY
TRBV7-8,NA,NA,TRBJ1-1,ASNALEPGNTEAF
TRBV28,NA,NA,TRBJ2-3,ASSADYHTQY
TRBV15,many,NA,TRBJ2-2,ATSRHNTGELF
TRBV6-1,few,TRBD2,TRBJ2-2,AGSGGDYSGELF
TRBV29-1,NA,NA,TRBJ1-1,SVTERDTEAF
TRBV3-1,few,NA,TRBJ2-7,ASSQDPDSSYEQY
TRBV7-2,many,NA,TRBJ2-5,ASSSSGKTQY
TRBV11-2,many,TRBD1,TRBJ2-5,ASSKWGQGGQPVETQY
TRBV10-3,NA,NA,TRBJ1-2,AISGQGRYGYT
TRBV11-3,many,NA,TRBJ1-2,ASSSMTSPRGYT
TRBV6-1,NA,NA,TRBJ1-5,ASSEAEGGNQPQH
TRBV30,many,TRBD1,TRBJ1-2,AWSPGTGRSSYT
TRBV10-1,many,NA,TRBJ1-5,ASFRALGRLGQPQH